The rows below give T cell receptor beta chains drawn from one sample of a study of T-cell memory formation after mild COVID-19. TCRdb reprocessed the 5' RACE reads via MiXCR and lists one record per CDR3 protein. This table holds a few hundred thousand distinct CDR3 sequences, under 20% found once. The material sequenced was PBMCs or a T cell subset sorted from them (not recorded which). The receptors were sampled from a man younger than 35 who had mild COVID-19 (a few samples of this study predate the infection). Cell type and time point are not known. Both conserved end residues are part of each CDR3. The order of the fields is CDR3 length, D gene, J gene, V gene, clone size, CDR3 protein, CDR3 DNA. A D gene is named only where the DNA matches it firmly. Expanded clones are given a class, and other clones once, few, many or no size at all.

>14|TRBD1|TRBJ2-4|TRBV2|-
CASRLRGRGNIQYF
TGTGCCAGCAGACTCAGGGGGCGCGGAAACATTCAGTACTTC
>14|-|TRBJ2-3|TRBV5-1|few
CASTEQGGPDTQYF
TGCGCCAGCACAGAACAGGGAGGGCCAGATACGCAGTATTTT
>14|-|TRBJ2-1|TRBV24-1|few
CATSDTLWGDEQFF
TGTGCCACCAGTGACACCTTATGGGGCGATGAGCAGTTCTTC
>14|-|TRBJ1-2|TRBV12-3/TRBV12-4|few
CASSLDLANYGYTF
TGTGCCAGCAGTTTAGATTTGGCTAACTATGGCTACACCTTC
>13|TRBD1|TRBJ2-5|TRBV7-3|-
CASSSGQGKTQYF
TGTGCCAGCAGCTCCGGACAGGGAAAGACCCAGTACTTC
>15|-|TRBJ2-2|TRBV5-1|-
CASSLVETAPGELFF
TGCGCCAGCAGCTTGGTGGAGACAGCGCCCGGGGAGCTGTTTTTT
>12|TRBD1|TRBJ1-1|TRBV4-1|few
CASAPGTGEAFF
TGCGCCAGCGCCCCCGGGACAGGAGAAGCTTTCTTT
>15|TRBD2|TRBJ2-1|TRBV4-1|few
CASSSPSGVGDEQFF
TGCGCCAGCAGCTCCCCCAGCGGGGTGGGCGATGAGCAGTTCTTC
>14|-|TRBJ2-5|TRBV6-5|-
CASSYSGVEETQYF
TGTGCCAGCAGTTACTCAGGGGTGGAGGAGACCCAGTACTTC
>14|TRBD2|TRBJ2-3|TRBV20-1|few
CSASRGLASVTQYF
TGCAGTGCCTCCCGGGGACTAGCTTCTGTTACGCAGTATTTT
>13|-|TRBJ2-1|TRBV7-6|many
CASSSQRDGGQFF
TGTGCCAGCAGCTCCCAGAGGGACGGGGGGCAGTTCTTC
>13|-|TRBJ2-2|TRBV24-1|many
CATSDYGTGELFF
TGTGCCACCAGTGATTACGGGACCGGGGAGCTGTTTTTT
>15|-|TRBJ2-1|TRBV9|many
CASSVGDNGGNEQFF
TGTGCCAGCAGCGTAGGGGACAACGGGGGAAATGAGCAGTTCTTC
>15|TRBD1|TRBJ2-2|TRBV11-1|few
CASNSGTGATGELFF
TGTGCCAGCAACTCCGGGACAGGAGCCACCGGGGAGCTGTTTTTT
>15|-|TRBJ1-5|TRBV5-1|-
CASSSEGWSNQPQHF
TGCGCCAGCAGCTCCGAGGGGTGGTCAAATCAGCCCCAGCATTTT
>15|-|TRBJ2-1|TRBV12-3/TRBV12-4|-
CASSWGDSSYNEQFF
TGTGCCAGCAGTTGGGGGGACAGCTCCTACAATGAGCAGTTCTTC
>16|-|TRBJ2-7|TRBV11-2|-
CASSLAPGTQGRKQYF
TGTGCCAGCAGCTTAGCCCCCGGGACGCAGGGACGGAAGCAGTACTTC
>17|-|TRBJ2-3|TRBV5-1|-
CASSPRLGGSSTDTQYF
TGCGCCAGCAGCCCGAGATTGGGCGGATCTAGCACAGATACGCAGTATTTT
>11|-|TRBJ2-1|TRBV2|few
CASRGRGEQFF
TGTGCCAGCAGGGGGAGAGGGGAGCAGTTCTTC
>16|-|TRBJ2-1|TRBV27|-
CASSLSDGGPYNEQFF
TGTGCCAGCAGTTTATCGGACGGGGGACCTTACAATGAGCAGTTCTTC
>14|TRBD1|TRBJ2-7|TRBV20-1|few
CSADPGQGWHEQYF
TGCAGTGCTGACCCGGGACAGGGCTGGCACGAGCAGTACTTC
>15|-|TRBJ2-1|TRBV5-5|-
CASSLGLRLFNEQFF
TGTGCCAGCAGCTTGGGGCTCAGGTTATTCAATGAGCAGTTCTTC
>14|-|TRBJ2-5|TRBV12-3/TRBV12-4|once
CASSLYQYQETQYF
TGTGCCAGCAGTTTATACCAGTACCAAGAGACCCAGTACTTC
>18|TRBD2|TRBJ2-1|TRBV7-2|many
CASSLDSLAGRTYNEQFF
TGTGCCAGCAGCTTAGATTCGTTAGCGGGGAGGACGTACAATGAGCAGTTCTTC
>12|-|TRBJ2-2|TRBV20-1|-
CSAREGIGELFF
TGCAGTGCTAGAGAGGGGATCGGGGAGCTGTTTTTT
>14|-|TRBJ2-7|TRBV5-4|-
CASSLRDVSYEQYF
TGTGCCAGCAGCCTCCGGGACGTTTCCTACGAGCAGTACTTC
>15|-|TRBJ1-2|TRBV4-3|few
CASSLVTGGLSGYTF
TGCGCCAGCAGCCTAGTCACGGGGGGCTTAAGTGGCTACACCTTC
>14|-|TRBJ1-4|TRBV29-1|few
CSVRAGAENEKLFF
TGCAGCGTACGGGCGGGGGCAGAAAATGAAAAACTGTTTTTT
>15|-|TRBJ1-1|TRBV6-2/TRBV6-3|many
CASSYHGAVRTEAFF
TGTGCCAGCAGTTACCATGGGGCTGTTCGTACTGAAGCTTTCTTT